These T cell receptor beta chains were read from a single sample in a study of blood T cell repertoires in COVID-19. Some clones are missing from TCRdb's copy, which holds only in-frame ones; the method was immunoSEQ multiplex PCR. Of 140,000 to 150,000 clones listed, 86% are singletons. The sample was PBMCs or T cells enriched from blood (not recorded which). The receptors originated from a man between 45 and 60 years old who had recovered from COVID-19. Both conserved end residues are part of each CDR3. The order of the fields is CDR3 length, clone size, J gene, V gene, D gene, CDR3 protein, CDR3 DNA. The D gene is left open where the match is weak. Size values are once, few and many counts, or a class for expanded clones, and some rows have none.

16 NA TRBJ2-1 TRBV19 TRBD2 CASSGTSGAKRGEQFF TGTGCCAGTAGTGGGACTAGCGGGGCCAAGCGGGGGGAGCAGTTCTTC
15 NA TRBJ2-1 TRBV27 TRBD2 CASSFKRGGLGEQFF TGTGCCAGCAGTTTTAAGCGGGGGGGCCTGGGTGAGCAGTTCTTC
12 NA TRBJ1-4 TRBV6-6 NA CASRKGEEKLFF TGTGCCAGCAGAAAAGGAGAAGAAAAACTGTTTTTT
15 NA TRBJ1-3 TRBV19 TRBD1 CASMWDRSSGNTIYF TGTGCCAGTATGTGGGACAGAAGCTCTGGAAACACCATATATTTT
13 NA TRBJ2-1 TRBV6-4 NA CASSGPGENEQFF TGTGCCAGCAGTGGACCAGGGGAAAATGAGCAGTTCTTC
15 NA TRBJ1-6 TRBV2 TRBD1 CASSPRTGGNSPLHF TGTGCCAGCAGCCCACGTACAGGGGGGAATTCACCCCTCCACTTT
13 NA TRBJ1-1 TRBV11-2 NA CASSSFAQQMAFF TGTGCCAGCAGCTCGTTCGCACAGCAAATGGCTTTCTTT
15 once TRBJ2-1 TRBV24-1 NA CATRASQGPLSVQFF TGTGCCACCAGGGCCTCACAGGGACCGTTGAGTGTGCAGTTCTTC
17 NA TRBJ1-2 TRBV28 TRBD1 CASSSADRGNANYGYTF TGTGCCAGCAGTTCTGCGGACAGGGGAAACGCTAACTATGGCTACACCTTC
15 few TRBJ1-3 TRBV18 NA CASSPSRLSGNTIYF TGTGCCAGCTCCCCTAGCCGACTCTCTGGAAACACCATATATTTT
15 NA TRBJ1-1 TRBV7-9 NA CASSLEPAGYTEAFF TGTGCCAGCAGCTTAGAACCGGCAGGGTACACTGAAGCTTTCTTT
16 NA TRBJ2-1 TRBV28 NA CASSARDTSSYNEQFF TGTGCCAGCAGTGCCCGGGACACCAGCTCCTACAATGAGCAGTTCTTC
14 NA TRBJ1-6 TRBV7-2 NA CASSLMPGNSPLHF TGTGCCAGCAGCTTAATGCCGGGAAATTCACCCCTCCACTTT
15 NA TRBJ2-2 TRBV2 TRBD2 CASSGLAGVVGELFF TGTGCCAGCTCGGGTCTAGCGGGAGTAGTCGGGGAGCTGTTTTTT
20 NA TRBJ1-5 TRBV4-2 NA CASSRELRPGGIGGNQPQHF TGTGCCAGCAGCCGGGAACTAAGGCCGGGGGGAATCGGGGGCAATCAGCCCCAGCATTTT
15 NA TRBJ1-4 TRBV14 NA CASSKGESRGEKLFF TGTGCCAGCAGCAAGGGGGAATCGAGGGGTGAAAAACTGTTTTTT
16 NA TRBJ1-1 TRBV6-2/TRBV6-3 TRBD1 CASSHRTGGGNTEAFF TGTGCCAGCAGTCACAGGACAGGGGGCGGGAACACTGAAGCTTTCTTT
14 few TRBJ2-5 TRBV7-9 NA CASSFGQLKETQYF TGTGCCAGCAGCTTTGGACAGTTAAAAGAGACCCAGTACTTC
16 NA TRBJ2-2 TRBV24-1 TRBD1 CATSDLQGLGTGELFF TGTGCCACCAGTGATCTACAGGGGTTAGGGACCGGGGAGCTGTTTTTT
16 NA TRBJ2-7 TRBV14 TRBD1 CASSQDPGTVSYEQYF TGTGCCAGCAGCCAAGATCCCGGGACAGTCTCCTACGAGCAGTACTTC
16 NA TRBJ1-1 TRBV19 NA CASTYEGGGFVTEAFF TGTGCCAGTACGTATGAGGGGGGGGGTTTCGTCACTGAAGCTTTCTTT
15 few TRBJ1-4 TRBV28 TRBD1 CASSSAGTAGEKLFF TGTGCCAGCAGTTCGGCCGGGACAGCCGGTGAGAAACTGTTTTTT
15 NA TRBJ2-2 TRBV27 TRBD1 CASTLGQGYTGELFF TGTGCCAGCACCCTCGGACAGGGCTACACCGGGGAGCTGTTTTTT
17 few TRBJ2-2 TRBV9 TRBD2 CASSSWTSGGPTGELFF TGTGCCAGCAGCTCTTGGACTAGCGGGGGCCCAACCGGGGAGCTGTTTTTT
15 NA TRBJ2-1 TRBV7-3 NA CASSPQGWTYNEQFF TGTGCCAGCAGCCCGCAGGGGTGGACCTACAATGAGCAGTTCTTC
17 NA TRBJ1-2 TRBV15 TRBD1 CATSRADRGRHNYGYTF TGTGCCACCAGCAGAGCGGACAGGGGGCGGCACAACTATGGCTACACCTTC
15 NA TRBJ1-2 TRBV20-1 NA CSASHFGQSNYGYTF TGCAGTGCTAGTCATTTTGGACAGTCTAACTATGGCTACACCTTC
14 NA TRBJ2-1 TRBV2 TRBD2 CASSGLAGVDEQFF TGTGCCAGCAGTGGGCTAGCGGGAGTGGATGAGCAGTTCTTC